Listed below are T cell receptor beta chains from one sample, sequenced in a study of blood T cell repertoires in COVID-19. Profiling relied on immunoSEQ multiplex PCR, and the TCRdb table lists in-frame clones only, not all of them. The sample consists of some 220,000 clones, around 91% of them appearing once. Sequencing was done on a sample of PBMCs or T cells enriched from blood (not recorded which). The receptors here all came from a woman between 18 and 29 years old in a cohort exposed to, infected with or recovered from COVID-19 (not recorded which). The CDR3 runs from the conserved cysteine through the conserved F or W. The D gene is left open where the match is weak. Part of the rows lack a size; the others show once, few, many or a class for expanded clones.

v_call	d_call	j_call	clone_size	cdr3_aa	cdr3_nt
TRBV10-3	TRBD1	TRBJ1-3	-	CAITGTGGGNTIYF	TGTGCCATCACTGGGACAGGCGGGGGAAACACCATATATTTT
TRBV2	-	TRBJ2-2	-	CASSGRVLNTGELFF	TGTGCCAGCAGTGGCAGGGTATTGAACACCGGGGAGCTGTTTTTT
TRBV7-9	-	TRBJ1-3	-	CASSDREHSFGGTIYF	TGTGCCAGCAGCGACCGAGAGCATAGTTTCGGCGGAACCATATATTTT
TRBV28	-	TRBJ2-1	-	CASSLSSGTPSNEQFF	TGTGCCAGCAGTTTATCTTCCGGGACTCCTTCCAATGAGCAGTTCTTC
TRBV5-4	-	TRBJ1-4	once	CASSRTVNEKLFF	TGTGCCAGCAGCCGGACAGTTAATGAAAAACTGTTTTTT
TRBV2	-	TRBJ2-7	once	CASRDSRGYEQYF	TGTGCCAGCAGAGACAGCAGGGGTTACGAGCAGTACTTC
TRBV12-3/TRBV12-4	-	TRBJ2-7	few	CASSFAGAYEQYF	TGTGCCAGCAGTTTCGCAGGGGCCTACGAGCAGTACTTC
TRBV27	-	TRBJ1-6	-	CASSFVNSYNSPLHF	TGTGCCAGCAGTTTTGTGAACAGCTATAATTCACCCCTCCACTTT
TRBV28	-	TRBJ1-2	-	CASSLWGAANYGYTF	TGTGCCAGCAGTTTATGGGGGGCGGCGAACTATGGCTACACCTTC
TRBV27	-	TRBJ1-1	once	CASRPYGVGAEAFF	TGTGCCAGCAGACCCTACGGGGTTGGCGCTGAAGCTTTCTTT
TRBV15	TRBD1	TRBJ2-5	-	CATSRGTGGENVGFQETQYF	TGTGCCACCAGCAGAGGAACAGGGGGCGAAAATGTTGGATTCCAAGAGACCCAGTACTTC
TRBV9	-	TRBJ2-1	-	CASREVIEYNEQFF	TGTGCCAGCAGGGAGGTGATCGAATACAATGAGCAGTTCTTC
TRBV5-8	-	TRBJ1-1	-	CASSLRAGMNTEAFF	TGTGCCAGCAGCTTGAGGGCCGGGATGAACACTGAAGCTTTCTTT
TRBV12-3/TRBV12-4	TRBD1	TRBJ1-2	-	CASSRTGNYGYTF	TGTGCCAGCAGTCGGACAGGGAACTATGGCTACACCTTC
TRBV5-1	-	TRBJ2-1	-	CASSLATTLNEQFF	TGCGCCAGCAGCTTGGCGACTACCCTTAATGAGCAGTTCTTC
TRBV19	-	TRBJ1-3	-	CASGAFTSGNTIYF	TGTGCCTCCGGAGCCTTCACCTCCGGAAACACCATATATTTT
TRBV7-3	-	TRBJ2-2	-	CASSSYTGELFF	TGTGCCAGCAGCTCTTACACCGGGGAGCTGTTTTTT
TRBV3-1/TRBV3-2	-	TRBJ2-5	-	CASSQEVVSAEEAETQYF	TGTGCCAGCAGCCAAGAGGTGGTTTCGGCAGAAGAAGCGGAGACCCAGTACTTC
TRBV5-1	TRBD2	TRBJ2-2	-	CASRTPRGAAVNTGELFF	TGCGCCAGCAGAACCCCGCGGGGGGCAGCCGTGAACACCGGGGAGCTGTTTTTT
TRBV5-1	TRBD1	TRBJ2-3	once	CASSLEQGVGTDTQYF	TGCGCCAGCAGCTTGGAACAGGGGGTGGGCACAGATACGCAGTATTTT
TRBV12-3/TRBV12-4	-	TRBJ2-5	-	CASRRGSGETQYF	TGTGCCAGCAGGAGAGGCAGTGGAGAGACCCAGTACTTC
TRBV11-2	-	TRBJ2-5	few	CASSLGASPETQYF	TGTGCCAGCAGCTTAGGGGCGAGTCCCGAGACCCAGTACTTC
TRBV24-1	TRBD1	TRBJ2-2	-	CATRGQGGTGELFF	TGTGCCACAAGAGGACAGGGAGGCACCGGGGAGCTGTTTTTT
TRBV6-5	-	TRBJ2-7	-	CASSTPGRGVEQYF	TGTGCCAGCAGTACCCCCGGCAGGGGGGTCGAGCAGTACTTC
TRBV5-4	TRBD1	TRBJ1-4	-	CASSPTPDRGTLSTNEKLFF	TGTGCCAGCAGCCCAACGCCGGACAGGGGAACCCTATCAACTAATGAAAAACTGTTTTTT
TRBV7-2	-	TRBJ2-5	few	CASSDYHQGMETQYF	TGTGCCAGCAGCGACTATCACCAGGGGATGGAGACCCAGTACTTC
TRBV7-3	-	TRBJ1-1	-	CASSLTEITEAFF	TGTGCCAGCAGCTTAACCGAGATAACTGAAGCTTTCTTT
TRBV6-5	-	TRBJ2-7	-	CASSPTQYYEQYF	TGTGCCAGCAGCCCCACCCAGTACTACGAGCAGTACTTC